One sample yielded the 24 T cell receptor beta chains listed below, sequenced in a study of shared clonotypes between healthy human individuals. Repertoires were generated with immunoSEQ multiplex PCR, while TCRdb's copy carries only in-frame clones and drops some. There are about 490,000 clones in the sample; approximately 78% occur only once, and around 12% lies in the top ten. The sample was PBMCs. The source is a woman aged 40 to 50 in good health. Some clones in this sample may be carry-over from other donors' samples.

This clone was seen a few times. The chain uses TRBV5-5 and TRBJ2-7; no reliable D call. The V gene's germline CDR1 is SGHKS and CDR2 YYEKEE (reference sequence). The CDR3 has 11 amino acids. V lost 7 bases and J lost 3, with 8 bases in between. The CDR3 region is CASGTDYEQYF. The CDR3 nucleotides read TGTGCCAGCGGAACGGACTACGAGCAGTACTTC.

The gene calls are TRBV4-2 and TRBJ2-4; TRBD2 matches at 14 bases. Trimming at V came to 3 bases and at J to 6 bases, leaving 7 bases not matched to a gene. Per germline, CDR1 LGHNA and CDR2 YNFKEQ. The CDR3 spans 17 residues. The CDR3 DNA reads as TGTGCCAGCAGCCACGGGACCGGGACTAGCGGGGGAAACATTCAGTACTTC. Protein product: CASSHGTGTSGGNIQYF.

The chain links TRBV4-1 to TRBJ1-2; no clear D. The CDR3 sequence is 14 residues long. CDR1 and CDR2 (germline): MGHRA, YSYEKL. With 0 bases removed from V and 9 bases from J, the gap between germline ends came to 14 bases. In DNA, the CDR3 is TGCGCCAGCAGCCAAGACTGGCAGGTCGGTCGCTACACCTTC. This codes for CASSQDWQVGRYTF.

The V gene is TRBV11-2, the J gene TRBJ2-1; 7 positions agree with TRBD2. CDR3 size: 14 residues. Germline CDR1 SGHAT, CDR2 FQNNGV. The V and J ends lost 6 bases and 3 bases, in that order; junction bases with no gene match: 5. CDR3 DNA sequence: TGTGCCAGCAGTGGGACTACCTTCTACAATGAGCAGTTCTTC. Residues: CASSGTTFYNEQFF.

The rearrangement uses TRBV10-3 and TRBJ2-7, with 8 bases lining up with TRBD1. V dropped 11 bases and J dropped 5; count of bases not matched to a gene: 14. The CDR3 spans 14 residues. Germline V gene data show CDR1 as ENHRY and CDR2 as SYGVKD. This chain's CDR3 is CASSTGEAVHEQYF. The CDR3 DNA follows: TGTGCCTCCTCGACAGGGGAGGCGGTCCACGAGCAGTACTTC.

There are many counts of this clone. The chain recombines TRBV2 with TRBJ2-7; D gene unclear. This CDR3 is built from 12 residues. The V and J ends lost 1 base and 9 bases respectively, with 10 bases between them. Germline V CDR1 and CDR2: SNHLY, FYNNEI. CDR3: CASSEGATSQYF. In nucleotides, the CDR3 is TGTGCCAGCAGTGAAGGGGCTACGTCGCAGTACTTC.

This chain joins TRBV6-4 and TRBJ2-3, with 10 bases identical to TRBD2. Germline assignment: CDR1 MRHNA and CDR2 SNTAGT. The CDR3 sequence is 16 residues long. The J segment lost 4 bases and the V segment lost 3 bases, leaving 7 bases of the junction unmatched. The CDR3: CASSESVAGGSDTQYF. The CDR3 coding sequence is TGTGCCAGCAGTGAATCGGTAGCGGGAGGATCAGATACGCAGTATTTT.

The chain uses TRBV19 and TRBJ2-3; TRBD2 agrees at 7 bases. This CDR3 has 14 residues. CDR1 LNHDA and CDR2 SQIVND come from the germline V gene (reference sequence). The V segment lost 2 bases and the J segment 1 base; nucleotides outside the gene matches: 0. The CDR3, as DNA: TGTGCCAGTAGTATACTAGCGGGCACAGATACGCAGTATTTT. Amino acids: CASSILAGTDTQYF.

J is TRBJ2-7 and V is TRBV7-3, with TRBD1 identical over 9 bases. After removal of 5 bases from V and 5 bases from J, the junction contained 4 bases not matched to a gene. Germline values: CDR1 SGHTA, CDR2 FQGTGA. This CDR3 spans 13 amino acids. The CDR3 region has the DNA TGTGCCAGCAGCCTACAGGGGGCCAACGAGCAGTACTTC. Its protein is CASSLQGANEQYF.

The table lists this clone with many counts. The chain links TRBV7-8 to TRBJ2-5; 7 bases are a match to TRBD2. V was clipped by 1 base and J by 5 bases; unmatched bases: 10. This CDR3 contains 16 residues. The germline gives CDR1 SGHVS, CDR2 FQNEAQ. The CDR3 DNA reads TGTGCCAGCAGCTTAGGTGGGAGGGCCATCTGGGAGACCCAGTACTTC. It encodes CASSLGGRAIWETQYF.

This clone was recorded at least ten times. The same CDR3 arises from other DNA sequences in this sample as well. V is TRBV29-1 and J is TRBJ1-1; D is perhaps TRBD1 (6 bases). Trimming stripped 4 bases from V and 6 bases from J, with 15 bases between. The CDR3 totals 13 residues. Per germline, CDR1 SQVTM and CDR2 ANQGSEA. CDR3 coding DNA: TGCAGCGTTGTTAGGACAGAGGGCTCTGAAGCTTTCTTT. Translation gives CSVVRTEGSEAFF.

Only a few counts were recorded for this clone. The chain is built from TRBV29-1 and TRBJ1-1; D unresolved. Trimming stripped 6 bases from V and 1 base from J, with 3 bases between. CDR3 length: 10 residues. Per the germline V gene, CDR1 is SQVTM and CDR2 is ANQGSEA. CDR3 region: CSVRNTEAFF. The DNA for the CDR3 is TGCAGCGTCCGGAACACTGAAGCTTTCTTT.

This clone has only one observation. The chain uses TRBV5-4 and TRBJ2-1; no firm D call. Deletions cut 4 bases from V and 4 bases from J, with 9 bases between. Germline V CDR1 and CDR2: SGHNT, YYREEE (reference sequence). There are 13 residues in the CDR3. The CDR3 coding sequence is TGTGCCAGCAGCCCCCCCGAGTACAATGAGCAGTTCTTC. Its protein is CASSPPEYNEQFF.

J is TRBJ2-7 and V is TRBV28, with 7 bases lining up with TRBD2. The V gene's germline CDR1 is MDHEN and CDR2 SYDVKM. V lost 2 bases and J lost 2; bases outside the gene matches: 6. The CDR3 spans 15 residues. CDR3 amino acids: CASSLNPGGPYEQYF. CDR3 coding DNA: TGTGCCAGCAGTTTAAATCCGGGAGGACCCTACGAGCAGTACTTC.

V gene TRBV15 combines with J gene TRBJ1-2, with D possibly being TRBD1 (6 bases). This CDR3 contains 15 residues. Trimming left V 0 bases short and J 7 bases short, with 15 bases between. Germline V gene data show CDR1 as LNHNV and CDR2 as YYDKDF (reference sequence). CDR3 amino acids: CATSRERGGIGGYTF. The CDR3 coding sequence is TGTGCCACCAGCAGAGAGCGGGGGGGCATCGGTGGCTACACCTTC.

The chain carries TRBV5-3 and TRBJ1-2, with TRBD1 identical over 7 bases. TRBV5-3 carries the ORF label, with uncertain function. The V segment lost 1 base and the J segment 1 base; nucleotides outside the gene matches: 10. CDR3 length: 17 residues. CDR3 sequence: CARSLFWDRNFNYGYTF. The CDR3 bases are TGTGCCAGAAGCTTGTTTTGGGACAGAAACTTTAACTATGGCTACACCTTC.

The rearrangement links TRBV10-3 to TRBJ2-7, with D possibly TRBD1 on 5 matching bases. The germline CDR1 and CDR2 sequences are ENHRY and SYGVKD. V lost 4 bases and J lost 3, with 13 bases in between. This CDR3 has 14 residues. The CDR3 DNA sequence: TGTGCCATCAGTGCGACGACAGAAAACTACGAGCAGTACTTC. Translating it yields CAISATTENYEQYF.

This clone was counted a single time. This rearrangement joins TRBV28 to TRBJ1-5, with D unclear. V was trimmed by 2 bases and J by 4 bases, leaving 6 bases between them. CDR1 is MDHEN, CDR2 SYDVKM, per germline. This CDR3 spans 13 amino acids. CDR3 sequence: CASSLLSNQPQHF. CDR3 nucleotide sequence: TGTGCCAGCAGTTTACTCAGTAATCAGCCCCAGCATTTT.

The rearrangement joins TRBV7-9 to TRBJ2-3; D is uncertain. Trimming stripped 8 bases from V and 2 bases from J, with 14 bases between. The CDR3 has 14 amino acids. Germline CDR1 is SEHNR and CDR2 is FQNEAQ (reference sequence). CDR3: CASCPRQPTDTQYF. The CDR3 DNA is TGTGCCAGCTGCCCCAGACAACCCACAGATACGCAGTATTTT.

A word on this clone: The sample holds other DNA sequences that translate to the same CDR3. This chain joins TRBV6-5 and TRBJ2-2, with D maybe TRBD2 (5 bases). CDR1 is MNHEY, CDR2 SVGAGI, per germline. The V gene lost 3 bases and the J gene lost 5 bases, with 7 bases spanning the gap. The CDR3 contains 13 residues. The CDR3 loop reads CASSYPGTGELFF. The CDR3 DNA is TGTGCCAGCAGTTATCCGGGAACCGGGGAGCTGTTTTTT.

This clone was detected only once. This sequence joins TRBV30 and TRBJ2-1; D is possibly TRBD1 (6 bases). Germline V gene sequence: CDR1 GTSNPN, CDR2 SVGIG (reference sequence). CDR3 length: 15 amino acids. Trimming left V 1 base short and J 3 bases short, with 13 bases between. This chain's CDR3 is CAWSAGTPNYNEQFF. For the CDR3, the DNA is TGTGCCTGGAGTGCCGGGACACCGAACTACAATGAGCAGTTCTTC.

This clone was seen once. The chain links TRBV28 to TRBJ2-2; 8 bases align to TRBD1. The CDR3 is 15 residues long. Germline V gives CDR1 MDHEN, CDR2 SYDVKM. The trim removed 6 bases at V and 4 bases at J, leaving 7 bases unmatched. The CDR3: CASSPTGDGTGELFF. In DNA, the CDR3 is TGTGCCAGCAGCCCGACAGGGGACGGCACCGGGGAGCTGTTTTTT. The whole variable domain, remainder taken from reference TRBV28 and TRBJ2-2, is DVKVTQSSRYLVKRTGEKVFLECVQDMDHENMFWYRQDPGLGLRLIYFSYDVKMKEKGDIPEGYSVSREKKERFSLILESASTNQTSMYLCASSPTGDGTGELFFGEGSRLTVL.

This clone appeared once. This chain uses TRBV2 with TRBJ2-7; TRBD2 matches at 11 bases. This CDR3 is built from 17 residues. Losses at the gene ends were 7 bases for V and 1 base for J; bases not matched to a gene: 12. Germline lookup yields CDR1 SNHLY and CDR2 FYNNEI. The CDR3 loop reads CASTGQRTSGSSYEQYF. CDR3 bases: TGTGCCAGCACGGGACAAAGAACTAGCGGGAGTTCCTACGAGCAGTACTTC.

The CDR3 DNA is TGTGCCAGCAGCTTAGTGCTGGGGGGGCCCGGAGTGGAGCAGTTCTTC. This gives the protein CASSLVLGGPGVEQFF. The chain has TRBV11-1 and TRBJ2-1; D is perhaps TRBD2 (7 bases). This CDR3 has 16 amino acids. V shed 1 base and J shed 10 bases, with 20 bases lying between them. Per germline, CDR1 SGHAT and CDR2 FQDESV (reference sequence).